Listed below are T cell receptor beta chains from one sample, sequenced in a study of OX40 agonist ivuxolimab in advanced cancers. Method: immunoSEQ multiplex PCR; TCRdb's copy keeps in-frame clones and lacks some. Of more than 40,000 clones in the sample, over 75% were seen once. Sample: CD4+ or CD8+ T cells sorted from blood, taken in a trial of the OX40 agonist ivuxolimab. The receptors were sampled from an adult with an advanced solid tumor such as melanoma, head and neck, liver or kidney cancer. CDR3s include the opening cysteine and the closing phenylalanine or tryptophan. Each record gives: D gene, clone size, V gene, J gene, CDR3 protein, CDR3 DNA. The D gene is left open where the match is weak. Size is stated for part of the rows, as once, few or many counts, or as a class when the clone is expanded.

NA	once	TRBV2	TRBJ2-6	CASSVTPVTSGANVLTF	TGTGCCAGCAGTGTTACGCCAGTAACCTCTGGGGCCAACGTCCTGACTTTC
NA	NA	TRBV2	TRBJ1-2	CASSAISGGYTF	TGTGCCAGCAGTGCAATCTCAGGGGGCTACACCTTC
TRBD1	NA	TRBV18	TRBJ1-2	CASSPKGTGESNYGYTF	TGTGCCAGCTCACCAAAGGGGACAGGGGAGTCTAACTATGGCTACACCTTC
NA	NA	TRBV11-3	TRBJ2-7	CASSLYSGYEQYF	TGTGCCAGCAGCTTATACAGTGGGTACGAGCAGTACTTC
NA	NA	TRBV18	TRBJ1-4	CASSPIPNEKLFF	TGTGCCAGCTCACCAATTCCTAATGAAAAACTGTTTTTT
TRBD1	NA	TRBV6-6	TRBJ1-6	CASRRDSYNSPLHF	TGTGCCAGCAGAAGGGACAGCTATAATTCACCCCTCCACTTT
NA	few	TRBV5-4	TRBJ1-1	CASSLAGNTEAFF	TGTGCCAGCAGCTTGGCAGGGAACACTGAAGCTTTCTTT
NA	NA	TRBV29-1	TRBJ1-1	CSGTGHLNTEAFF	TGCAGCGGGACGGGACACCTGAACACTGAAGCTTTCTTT
NA	NA	TRBV18	TRBJ2-1	CASSPPLNEQFF	TGTGCCAGCTCACCACCGTTAAATGAGCAGTTCTTC
NA	NA	TRBV30	TRBJ1-6	CAWSSGYNSPLHF	TGTGCCTGGAGTTCCGGCTATAATTCACCCCTCCACTTT
NA	NA	TRBV9	TRBJ2-3	CASSPRDRDTQYF	TGTGCCAGCAGCCCGAGGGATCGGGATACGCAGTATTTT
NA	NA	TRBV18	TRBJ2-2	CASSLGRTGELFF	TGTGCCAGCTCTCTCGGGCGCACCGGGGAGCTGTTTTTT
NA	few	TRBV30	TRBJ2-3	CAWVVAGLDTQYF	TGTGCCTGGGTTGTAGCAGGGCTAGATACGCAGTATTTT
NA	NA	TRBV5-1	TRBJ1-4	CASSLWGQGEKLFF	TGCGCCAGCAGCTTATGGGGGCAGGGTGAAAAACTGTTTTTT
TRBD2	NA	TRBV6-6	TRBJ2-3	CASRPSGGLRVTQYF	TGTGCCAGCAGGCCTAGCGGGGGGTTGCGGGTTACGCAGTATTTT
NA	once	TRBV10-3	TRBJ1-5	CAISEQGPDQPQHF	TGTGCCATCAGTGAGCAGGGGCCTGATCAGCCCCAGCATTTT
NA	NA	TRBV27	TRBJ2-7	CASSPRTRTPIRAQYF	TGTGCCAGCAGTCCCAGGACCCGAACTCCCATCCGGGCGCAGTACTTC